This TCR beta chain was sequenced in a study of cytomegalovirus exposure and HLA in healthy donors. Study at large: For the roughly 390 genotyped donors, roughly 80% fell within the Caucasian-associated ancestry cluster.

Remarks on this clone: Its antigen remains unidentified.

Study results and caveats: Follow-up analysis found HLA locus-dependent TCR association rates, highest for DRB1 and lowest for HLA-C. Clonal expansion, a later analysis showed, was greater in HLA-associated TCR beta chains than in equally common others. Later on, analysis showed that most CMV-associated TCR beta chains appeared to be HLA-restricted.

The PCR employed 60 Vbeta primers together with 13 Jbeta primers. The table came from immunoSEQ multiplex PCR; TCRdb's copy has only in-frame clones and leaves some out. The table has about 150,000 clones, approximately 80% seen once. Unmatched junction bases numbered 7, after V lost 5 bases and J lost 5 bases. The germline CDR1 and CDR2 sequences are MNHEY and SMNVEV (reference sequence). There are 14 residues in the CDR3. The sample was PBMCs. The TCR sequence derives from a woman aged 40 to 50 in good health and CMV-seropositive. The chain is built from TRBV27 and TRBJ2-7; TRBD1 aligns across 9 bases. The CDR3 sequence: CASSPGTGLHEQYF. In nucleotides, the CDR3 is TGTGCCAGCAGTCCCGGGACAGGGCTCCACGAGCAGTACTTC.